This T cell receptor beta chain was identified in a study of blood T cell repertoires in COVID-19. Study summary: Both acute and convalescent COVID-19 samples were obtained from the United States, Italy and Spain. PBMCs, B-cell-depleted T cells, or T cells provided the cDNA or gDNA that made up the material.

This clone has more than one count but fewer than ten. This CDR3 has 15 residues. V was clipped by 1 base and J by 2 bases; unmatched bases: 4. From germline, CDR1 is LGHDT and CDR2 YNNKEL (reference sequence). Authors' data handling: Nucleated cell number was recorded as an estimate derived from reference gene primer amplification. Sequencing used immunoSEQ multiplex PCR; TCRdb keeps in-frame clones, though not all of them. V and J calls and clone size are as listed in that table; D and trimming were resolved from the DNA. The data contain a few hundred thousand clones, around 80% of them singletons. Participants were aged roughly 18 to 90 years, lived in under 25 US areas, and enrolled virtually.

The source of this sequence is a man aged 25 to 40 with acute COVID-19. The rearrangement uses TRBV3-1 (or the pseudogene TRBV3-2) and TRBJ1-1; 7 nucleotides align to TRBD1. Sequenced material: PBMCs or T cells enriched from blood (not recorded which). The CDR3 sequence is CASSQAGGRNTEAFF. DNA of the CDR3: TGTGCCAGCAGCCAAGCAGGGGGGAGAAACACTGAAGCTTTCTTT.